This T cell receptor beta chain was sequenced for a study of cytomegalovirus exposure and HLA in healthy donors. Study-level points and caveats: The tendency of first-cohort TCR clusters to co-occur in the 110 or so validation repertoires emerged from a later analysis. Three chains linked to CMV were shown in vitro to be specific for CMV antigens. While the bulk of TCR sequences proved rare, some public TCRs turned up in many donors.

On this clone itself: Its antigen is unidentified.

Using immunoSEQ multiplex PCR, the repertoire was profiled, and TCRdb retains in-frame clones only, with some absent. In the table there are 150,000 to 200,000 clones, just under 90% of which are singletons. In germline, CDR1 is MGHDK, CDR2 SYGVNS. The ends lost 3 bases at V and 3 bases at J; junction bases unmatched: 14. The CDR3 covers 17 residues. Sequencing used PBMCs. This receptor was obtained from a woman in her 30s in good health and CMV-seronegative. The chain combines TRBV25-1 with TRBJ2-7; 7 bases are a match to TRBD1. Here the CDR3 reads CASSDQPGTVKYYEQYF. In nucleotides, the CDR3 is TGTGCCAGCAGTGATCAGCCCGGGACAGTTAAATACTACGAGCAGTACTTC.